Reported below is one TCR beta chain. Its antigen remains undetermined. No quality values exist for individual bases; no much larger clone is one base distant. The data were obtained in a study of T cell responses to AZD1222 COVID-19 vaccine (dated by TCRdb to the early 2020s). Some background on the complete study: Because spike-specific TCR depth and breadth did not differ between the two schedules, AZD1222 recipients who got a second dose at roughly 4 weeks were pooled with those who got a second dose at roughly 12 weeks. TCR sequencing covered fewer than 250 trial participants: some 210 given two doses of AZD1222 and approximately 26 given two doses of MenACWY control vaccine. Trial participants were enrolled by age into 18-55, 56-69 and 70-plus year subgroups, with 148, 28 and 57 TCR-sequenced participants respectively. General conclusions and limits of the study: The whole spike protein was spanned by vaccine-associated CD4 TCRs, and dominant responses were seen in regions 160-218 and 743-854. Conclusions about previously exposed vaccinees are limited, since just 6 or 7 AZD1222 recipients were seropositive for SARS-CoV-2 at baseline. After two AZD1222 doses, spike-specific TCR breadth and depth were significantly higher than at day 0 and than in MenACWY recipients. Epitopes outside the regions mutated in the B.1.351 and B.1.1.7 variants were reportedly recognized by nearly half of the unique spike-specific TCRs. Participants were mostly white British and included more females than males, and it was suggested by the authors that clonal diversity may have been underestimated. No day 14 peak-response samples were available, so repertoires were characterized only after the peak T cell response. The 56-69-year group was small, and its depth increase did not reach significance, likely because of low power.

In light of the paper, this sample's time point label describes: baseline before first vaccination. Vaccinee samples were obtained from the UK trials COV001 and COV002, which included a single-blind randomized controlled phase 2/3 trial of AZD1222 (ChAdOx1 nCoV-19) in healthy adults. For TCRbeta chain sequencing, PBMC samples from trial participants were taken at day 0 and at day 28 after the second dose. CDR1 and CDR2 are drawn from the germline V gene: SNHLY, FYNNEI. V lost 4 bases and J lost 0 bases, and the count of bases not matched to a germline gene is 2. The CDR3, cysteine through phenylalanine, is 16 amino acids long. Of all the DNA, just the CDR3 is kept, 48 bases in frame from base 1. The CDR3 regions of human TCRbeta chains were subjected to immunosequencing. In the paper's pipeline: TCRs in the repertoires were matched against a reference library of SARS-CoV-2-specific TCRs that had been generated with the MIRA antigen-specificity platform. Breadth was defined as the fraction of unique TCRs that were SARS-CoV-2-associated. Depth was defined as the fraction of total T cells that were SARS-CoV-2-associated. Using the MIRA data, each spike-specific TCR was assigned both to the spike region to which the TCR was reactive and to a CD4 or CD8 class. Log10-transformed breadth and depth values were compared by one-way ANOVA with Sidak's multiple comparisons tests. TCRdb's version of the immuneACCESS table is confined to in-frame rearrangements and falls short of the full clone set. An unresolved V gene accounts for under half of the shortfall where checked; the remainder is of unknown origin. The V and J calls and clone size come from that table; D and trimming were worked out from the DNA. The sample includes about 93,000 clones, with around 85% observed a single time. The top ten clones comprise 5.5% to 7% of the sample.

The origin of this receptor is an adult in good health. This sequence uses TRBV2 and TRBJ1-6; 8 central nucleotides agree with TRBD1. The sample here was peripheral blood, taken on day 0 of AZD1222 vaccination. The bases are TGTGCCAGCAGTGGTGGGACAGGCTCCTATAATTCACCCCTCCACTTT. Its amino acids are CASSGGTGSYNSPLHF.